The T cell receptor (beta chain) described here comes from a study of control samples from healthy donors and cancer patients. Sequenced by immunoSEQ multiplex PCR; TCRdb stores in-frame clones only, minus some. Among around 140,000 clones, approximately 90% were seen once, and the ten largest hold about 2.2%. This clone was observed a handful of times. Trimming took off 5 bases at V and 0 bases at J, with 8 bases between the two ends. Germline V CDR1 and CDR2: LNHNV, YYDKDF (reference sequence). CDR3 length: 14 amino acids. This TCR was recovered from a woman aged 45-60 years in good health. The gene calls are TRBV15 and TRBJ1-3; D ambiguous. Specimen: blood. CDR3 bases: TGTGCCACCAGCGACCGTGTCTCTGGAAACACCATATATTTT. Its translation is CATSDRVSGNTIYF.